One sample yielded the 13 T cell receptor beta chains listed below, sequenced in a study of shared clonotypes between healthy human individuals. Repertoires were generated with immunoSEQ multiplex PCR, while TCRdb's copy carries only in-frame clones and drops some. The profile shows about 2.4 million clones, 93% of them singletons. The sequencing sample was made of naive CD4+ T cells from PBMCs. The subset: CD45RA+ positively selected. The receptors shown here come from a man younger than 30 in good health. Some clones in this sample may be carry-over from other donors' samples.

This clone was seen just once. V is TRBV28 and J is TRBJ2-1, with 8 bases lining up with TRBD2. V lost 2 bases, J lost 6 bases, and 9 bases stayed unmatched. CDR3 size: 16 residues. Germline V CDR1 and CDR2: MDHEN, SYDVKM. CDR3 DNA sequence: TGTGCCAGCAGTTTAACGAGCGGGAGATGGGGCAATGAGCAGTTCTTC. Translated, it gives CASSLTSGRWGNEQFF.

The chain has TRBV5-4 and TRBJ2-3; 11 nucleotides agree with TRBD2. The germline gives CDR1 SGHNT, CDR2 YYREEE (reference sequence). The CDR3 sequence is 18 residues long. V dropped 3 bases and J dropped 5; count of bases not matched to a gene: 14. This CDR3 reads CASSWMLAGGPGGDTQYF. In DNA, the CDR3 is TGTGCCAGCAGCTGGATGCTAGCGGGAGGCCCCGGGGGAGATACGCAGTATTTT.

The chain has TRBV5-4 and TRBJ2-1, with TRBD2 as a possible D gene (6 bases). The CDR3 contains 15 residues. Germline CDR1 reads SGHNT; CDR2 reads YYREEE (reference sequence). Trimming removed 0 bases from V and 4 bases from J, with 11 bases in between. CDR3 region: CASSLEAGGYNEQFF. CDR3 in DNA: TGTGCCAGCAGCTTGGAGGCAGGAGGGTACAATGAGCAGTTCTTC.

V is TRBV2 and J is TRBJ2-3; 13 bases align to TRBD2. The CDR3 has 17 amino acids. Trimming removed 6 bases from V and 6 bases from J; junction bases left unmatched: 12. Germline CDR1 reads SNHLY; CDR2 reads FYNNEI. The CDR3 nucleotides read TGTGCCAGCAGACGCGCGATACTAGCGGGAGGGCCCGATACGCAGTATTTT. It translates to CASRRAILAGGPDTQYF.

This rearrangement joins TRBV27 to TRBJ1-2; the match to TRBD1 covers 8 bases. This CDR3 is built from 17 residues. CDR1 is MNHEY and CDR2 is SMNVEV in the germline V gene (reference sequence). Unmatched junction bases numbered 16, after V lost 6 bases and J lost 4 bases. The CDR3 DNA is TGTGCCAGCAGCCAAGAACGGACAGGGAAGTTCTCCTATGGCTACACCTTC. It yields the protein CASSQERTGKFSYGYTF.

The sample holds a few counts of this clone. The gene calls are TRBV7-9 and TRBJ1-5; a weak D match, TRBD1 (5 bases). The V gene's germline CDR1 is SEHNR and CDR2 FQNEAQ (reference sequence). CDR3 length equals 16 residues. The V end was cut by 4 bases, the J end by 4 bases, with 17 bases between. For the CDR3, the DNA is TGTGCCAGCAGCTCAGAGGGTTACAGGAGAAATCAGCCCCAGCATTTT. Its protein product is CASSSEGYRRNQPQHF. The complete variable domain, with remaining parts taken from reference TRBV7-9 and TRBJ1-5, reads DTGVSQNPRHKITKRGQNVTFRCDPISEHNRLYWYRQTLGQGPEFLTYFQNEAQLEKSRLLSDRFSAERPKGSFSTLEIQRTEQGDSAMYLCASSSEGYRRNQPQHFGDGTRLSIL.

This rearrangement joins TRBV5-6 to TRBJ2-3; TRBD2 aligns across 7 bases. The CDR3 is 15 amino acids. From germline, CDR1 is SGHDT and CDR2 YYEEEE. The V segment lost 1 base and the J segment 3 bases; nucleotides outside the gene matches: 5. The CDR3 region has the DNA TGTGCCAGCAGCTTGATGGGCGGGAGTACAGATACGCAGTATTTT. Translating it yields CASSLMGGSTDTQYF.

Concerning this clone itself: Other DNA sequences in this specimen translate into the identical CDR3. V is TRBV7-9 and J is TRBJ1-1; D call uncertain. Germline assignment: CDR1 SEHNR and CDR2 FQNEAQ (reference sequence). Deletions cut 2 bases from V and 5 bases from J, with 3 bases between. This CDR3 contains 11 residues. CDR3 amino acids: CASSLNTEAFF. The DNA of the CDR3 is TGTGCCAGCAGCTTAAATACTGAAGCTTTCTTT. Filled out from reference TRBV7-9 and TRBJ1-1, the complete variable domain reads DTGVSQNPRHKITKRGQNVTFRCDPISEHNRLYWYRQTLGQGPEFLTYFQNEAQLEKSRLLSDRFSAERPKGSFSTLEIQRTEQGDSAMYLCASSLNTEAFFGQGTRLTVV.

J is TRBJ2-6 and V is TRBV4-3; 9 bases align to TRBD1. Germline values: CDR1 LGHNA, CDR2 YSLEER. V shed 4 bases and J 0 bases; nucleotides not matched to a gene: 10. The CDR3 length is 19 residues. CDR3 sequence (DNA): TGCGCCAGCAGCCCCCGGCGGACAGGGGAACTCTCTGGGGCCAACGTCCTGACTTTC. This translates into CASSPRRTGELSGANVLTF.

The chain employs TRBV5-1 and TRBJ2-1, with 10 bases aligning to TRBD2. This CDR3 comprises 15 residues. CDR1 and CDR2 (germline): SGHRS, YFSETQ. Trimming took 7 bases from V and 6 from J; bases not matched to a gene: 10. CDR3 loop: CASGTGTSETNEQFF. CDR3 sequence (DNA): TGCGCCAGCGGGACTGGGACTAGCGAAACCAATGAGCAGTTCTTC. The full variable domain, rest sourced from reference TRBV5-1 and TRBJ2-1, is KAGVTQTPRYLIKTRGQQVTLSCSPISGHRSVSWYQQTPGQGLQFLFEYFSETQRNKGNFPGRFSGRQFSNSRSEMNVSTLELGDSALYLCASGTGTSETNEQFFGPGTRLTVL.

The chain couples TRBV6-5 to TRBJ2-1; TRBD1 might be the D (6 bases). The CDR3 contains 13 residues. V lost 5 bases, J lost 8 bases, and 13 bases lay in between. Germline V gene data show CDR1 as MNHEY and CDR2 as SVGAGI. This chain's CDR3 is CASSGLGADEQFF. As DNA, the CDR3 is TGTGCCAGCAGTGGCCTGGGGGCCGATGAGCAGTTCTTC.

This rearrangement joins TRBV28 to TRBJ2-1; 9 bases match TRBD1. Losses at the gene ends were 4 bases for V and 12 bases for J; bases not matched to a gene: 4. The CDR3 spans 12 residues. The germline gives CDR1 MDHEN, CDR2 SYDVKM. The CDR3 loop reads CASSSGQGSQFF. CDR3 nucleotides: TGTGCCAGCAGTTCCGGACAGGGGTCGCAGTTCTTC.

The chain recombines TRBV7-9 with TRBJ2-3; D might be TRBD1 or TRBD2, each matching 5 bases. This CDR3 is built from 17 residues. Germline V gene data show CDR1 as SEHNR and CDR2 as FQNEAQ (reference sequence). Trimming stripped 6 bases from V and 1 base from J, with 20 bases between. The CDR3 protein is CASSSSRLGAGTDTQYF. The CDR3 nucleotides are TGTGCCAGCAGTTCCTCCCGACTCGGGGCGGGCACAGATACGCAGTATTTT. Looking up the rest from reference TRBV7-9 and TRBJ2-3 gives the full variable domain: DTGVSQNPRHKITKRGQNVTFRCDPISEHNRLYWYRQTLGQGPEFLTYFQNEAQLEKSRLLSDRFSAERPKGSFSTLEIQRTEQGDSAMYLCASSSSRLGAGTDTQYFGPGTRLTVL.